The present TCR beta chain was sequenced within a study of T cells in Graves' hyperthyroidism and ophthalmopathy. General observations from the study: Also found in blood were most expanded thyroid clonotypes above 0.001. A 13 V-J model separated ophthalmopathy from stable hyperthyroidism.

Regions amplified from RNA transcripts were the TCR beta CDR3 regions. HTBI primers were the set used in a first-round RT-PCR of the TCR CDR3. In TCRdb, the multiplex PCR reads were re-called with MiXCR into one record per CDR3 protein. The sample lists nearly 750,000 distinct CDR3 sequences; about a third were seen once. V was pared by 3 bases and J by 11 bases, with 18 bases between. This CDR3 spans 14 amino acids. Germline-derived CDR1 and CDR2 are KGHDR and SFDVKD. There are many counts of this clonotype. Its target is not known. The sequence derives from a woman in her thirties or forties with Graves' hyperthyroidism. The sample consisted of blood. The V call is TRBV24-1, the J call TRBJ1-1, with D perhaps TRBD1 (5 bases). CDR3 amino acids: CATSDPGTSSGAFF. The CDR3 nucleotides are TGTGCCACCAGTGATCCAGGGACGTCCTCTGGGGCTTTCTTT.